The 29 T cell receptor beta chains reported below all come from one sample, sequenced in a study of T cell responses to AZD1222 COVID-19 vaccine. Method: immunoSEQ multiplex PCR; TCRdb's copy keeps in-frame clones and lacks some. The profile shows roughly 97,000 clones, about 88% of them singletons. Here the sequenced sample was peripheral blood, taken on day 0 of AZD1222 vaccination. The receptor set was obtained from an adult in good health.

This chain connects TRBV28 to TRBJ1-2; D not certain. The germline CDR1 and CDR2 sequences are MDHEN and SYDVKM. V lost 9 bases, J lost 4 bases, and 9 bases lay in between. CDR3 length equals 11 residues. For the CDR3, the DNA is TGTGCCAGTCAAACTTTCTATGGCTACACCTTC. It is translated as CASQTFYGYTF.

J is TRBJ2-7 and V is TRBV4-3; D is perhaps TRBD1 (6 bases). This CDR3 is built from 15 residues. Trimming cost V 0 bases and J 4 bases, with 13 bases left between them. CDR1 and CDR2 (germline): LGHNA, YSLEER. CDR3 protein: CASSQDLGARYEQYF. CDR3 in DNA: TGCGCCAGCAGCCAAGATCTGGGGGCCAGGTACGAGCAGTACTTC.

The chain combines TRBV27 with TRBJ1-1; no clear D gene. The germline V gene has CDR1 MNHEY and CDR2 SMNVEV (reference sequence). Trimming left V 10 bases short and J 0 bases short, with 12 bases between. The CDR3 length is 13 residues. The DNA of the CDR3 is TGTGCCACCAGCTTACTCATGAACACTGAAGCTTTCTTT. Its protein is CATSLLMNTEAFF.

The V and J genes are TRBV19 and TRBJ1-1, with 7 bases lining up with TRBD1. This CDR3 has 12 residues. Unmatched junction bases numbered 3, after V lost 9 bases and J lost 2 bases. Germline V CDR1 and CDR2: LNHDA, SQIVND (reference sequence). The CDR3 is CASRDSNTEAFF. CDR3 coding DNA: TGTGCCAGCCGGGACAGCAACACTGAAGCTTTCTTT. The full variable domain, in which reference TRBV19 and TRBJ1-1 provide the parts outside the CDR3, is DGGITQSPKYLFRKEGQNVTLSCEQNLNHDAMYWYRQDPGQGLRLIYYSQIVNDFQKGDIAEGYSVSREKKESFPLTVTSAQKNPTAFYLCASRDSNTEAFFGQGTRLTVV.

The rearrangement joins TRBV7-8 to TRBJ2-5; 9 nucleotides line up with TRBD1. This CDR3 contains 13 residues. The germline V gene encodes CDR1 SGHVS and CDR2 FQNEAQ. The junction had 4 bases not matched to a gene; V was cut back by 4 bases and J by 7 bases. The CDR3 region is CASSSRTGATQYF. The CDR3 DNA follows: TGTGCCAGCAGCTCACGGACAGGGGCGACCCAGTACTTC.

Points on this clone: The junction shows a germline mismatch at one end, possibly a read error. CDR3 DNA: TGTGCCAGCCGTTACGGGTACACTGAAGCTTTCTTT. Translation: CASRYGYTEAFF. The chain links TRBV6-2 or TRBV6-3 to TRBJ1-1; D call uncertain. The CDR3 is 12 amino acids. The germline gives CDR1 MNHEY, CDR2 SVGEGT.

This chain uses TRBV6-2 or TRBV6-3 with TRBJ2-1, with a weak D call TRBD1 (6 bases). The CDR3 sequence is 11 residues long. CDR1 MNHEY and CDR2 SVGEGT come from the germline V gene. Trimming stripped 2 bases from V and 10 bases from J, with 6 bases between. The CDR3 loop reads CASSYGTEQFF. The CDR3 coding sequence is TGTGCCAGCAGTTACGGGACAGAGCAGTTCTTC.

V usage is TRBV5-1 and J usage is TRBJ1-3; D gene ambiguous. There are 17 residues in the CDR3. Trimming left V 1 base short and J 0 bases short, with 14 bases between. Looked up from germline, CDR1 is SGHRS and CDR2 is YFSETQ. CDR3 sequence reads: CASSLTQTSRSGNTIYF. The CDR3 DNA is TGCGCCAGCAGCTTGACTCAGACTTCCCGCTCTGGAAACACCATATATTTT.

The chain employs TRBV5-5 and TRBJ1-4; possibly TRBD1 for D (6 bases). The ends were cut back, 2 bases at V and 6 bases at J, with 11 bases in the middle. The CDR3 has 14 amino acids. CDR1 and CDR2 from the germline V gene are SGHKS and YYEKEE (reference sequence). CDR3 sequence reads: CASSLVAGDEKLFF. CDR3 nucleotide sequence: TGTGCCAGCAGCTTAGTGGCAGGGGATGAAAAACTGTTTTTT.

This chain connects TRBV4-3 to TRBJ2-7; 8 nucleotides agree with TRBD2. V was pared by 0 bases and J by 1 base, with 8 bases of the junction left unmatched. Germline CDR1 is LGHNA and CDR2 is YSLEER. The length of the CDR3 is 17 residues. The CDR3 reads CASSQEMSGGSSYEQYF. The DNA for the CDR3 is TGCGCCAGCAGCCAAGAAATGAGCGGGGGCTCGTCCTACGAGCAGTACTTC.

The CDR3 DNA reads as TGTGCCAGCAGCCAAGCTAGTGGGAGTGAGCAGTTCTTC. Its translation: CASSQASGSEQFF. V and J are TRBV3-1 (or the pseudogene TRBV3-2) and TRBJ2-1; a possible D gene is TRBD2 (5 bases). The CDR3 sequence is 13 residues long. CDR1 LGHDT and CDR2 YNNKEL come from the germline V gene (reference sequence). Trimming removed 1 base at V and 9 bases at J, with 10 bases between.

The chain joins TRBV6-2 or TRBV6-3 to TRBJ2-7; tentatively, D is TRBD1 (8 bases). V shed 4 bases and J shed 6 bases, with 19 bases lying between them. Germline CDR1 is MNHEY and CDR2 is SVGEGT. This CDR3 comprises 15 residues. As DNA, the CDR3 is TGTGCCAGCAGTTCCAACCGGGACAGGACTAGCGAGCAGTACTTC. This encodes CASSSNRDRTSEQYF.

Only one count was recorded for this clone. The chain couples TRBV2 to TRBJ1-2, with D hard to call. The CDR3 consists of 9 residues. CDR1 and CDR2 from the germline V gene are SNHLY and FYNNEI. For the CDR3, the DNA is TGTGGGGATATTGGAGGCTACACCTTC. The encoded protein is CGDIGGYTF.

The genes are TRBV20-1 and TRBJ1-2; TRBD1 matches 7 bases. J gave up 2 bases and V 6 bases, and 0 bases lay outside the gene matches. The CDR3 loop spans 11 amino acids. Germline CDR1 is DFQATT and CDR2 is SNEGSKA (reference sequence). CDR3 bases: TGCAGTGCGACAGGGAACTATGGCTACACCTTC. This encodes CSATGNYGYTF.

The genes are TRBV10-3 and TRBJ2-2, with 9 bases fitting TRBD1. Germline CDR1 is ENHRY and CDR2 is SYGVKD. The CDR3 consists of 16 residues. Unmatched junction bases numbered 7, after V lost 3 bases and J lost 5 bases. As DNA, the CDR3 is TGTGCCATCAGTGACTATGACAGGGGGGGGACCGGGGAGCTGTTTTTT. It codes for CAISDYDRGGTGELFF.

This clone was picked up a small number of times. The gene calls are TRBV28 and TRBJ2-3; tentatively, D is TRBD2 (7 bases). Per germline, CDR1 MDHEN and CDR2 SYDVKM. CDR3 length: 14 residues. V shed 6 bases and J shed 2 bases, with 12 bases lying between them. In DNA, the CDR3 is TGTGCCAGCAGACCGGGGGGCATCACAGATACGCAGTATTTT. Its protein product is CASRPGGITDTQYF.

This chain connects TRBV5-1 to TRBJ2-5; tentative D call: TRBD1 (6 bases). Trimming left V 4 bases short and J 5 bases short, with 15 bases between. The CDR3 loop spans 14 amino acids. Germline CDR1 SGHRS, CDR2 YFSETQ. In nucleotides, the CDR3 is TGCGCCAGCAGCCTGACAGGAGGTGGGGAGACCCAGTACTTC. Encoded protein: CASSLTGGGETQYF.

This clone was counted only a few times. The chain couples TRBV28 to TRBJ1-3; 9 nucleotides agree with TRBD1. Looked up from germline, CDR1 is MDHEN and CDR2 is SYDVKM. The length of the CDR3 is 16 residues. The junction had 4 bases not matched to a gene; V was cut back by 0 bases and J by 4 bases. CDR3 in amino acids: CASSLWTGGKGNTIYF. The CDR3 bases are TGTGCCAGCAGTTTATGGACAGGGGGTAAAGGAAACACCATATATTTT.

The chain combines TRBV7-9 with TRBJ2-1; no definite D call. V lost 5 bases and J 6 bases, leaving 5 bases between the germline ends. The CDR3 spans 11 residues. Germline loops: CDR1 SEHNR, CDR2 FQNEAQ (reference sequence). CDR3 bases: TGTGCCAGCAGCCTGATCAATGAGCAGTTCTTC. It translates to CASSLINEQFF.

V and J are TRBV7-6 and TRBJ1-1, with unresolved D. Germline lookup yields CDR1 SGHVS and CDR2 FNYEAQ. This CDR3 has 14 amino acids. Deletions cut 3 bases from V and 3 bases from J, with 11 bases between. CDR3 in DNA: TGTGCCAGCAGCTTGGGCAAGAGGGACACTGAAGCTTTCTTT. Its protein is CASSLGKRDTEAFF.

This chain links TRBV9 with TRBJ1-4; D gene unclear. CDR3 length: 14 amino acids. The V gene lost 2 bases and the J gene lost 7 bases, with 12 bases spanning the gap. CDR1 and CDR2 (germline): SGDLS, YYNGEE. The CDR3 DNA reads TGTGCCAGCAGCGTTGGGCTCGGAAGTGAAAAACTGTTTTTT. This gives the protein CASSVGLGSEKLFF.

This clone was seen only a few times. The chain uses TRBV2 and TRBJ2-3; D remains unclear. Trimming took off 6 bases at V and 4 bases at J, with 2 bases between the two ends. Germline V gene sequence: CDR1 SNHLY, CDR2 FYNNEI. This CDR3 is 10 amino acids long. The CDR3 DNA reads TGTGCCAGCAGCTCAGATACGCAGTATTTT. Its protein is CASSSDTQYF.

The chain recombines TRBV19 with TRBJ2-2, with D unclear. The V end was cut by 0 bases, the J end by 4 bases, with 6 bases between. CDR3 length: 14 amino acids. Looked up from germline, CDR1 is LNHDA and CDR2 is SQIVND (reference sequence). The CDR3 spells CASSIEVATGELFF. In nucleotides, the CDR3 is TGTGCCAGTAGTATAGAGGTGGCCACCGGGGAGCTGTTTTTT.

CDR3 coding DNA: TGTGCCAGCAGCTTTGGGACGGACACTGTTGTTGAGCAGTTCTTC. Protein: CASSFGTDTVVEQFF. The V call is TRBV11-3, the J call TRBJ2-1; TRBD1 or TRBD2 may be the D gene (5 bases each). The CDR3 is made up of 15 amino acids. Trimming took 3 bases from V and 9 from J, leaving 18 bases between them. Per germline, CDR1 SGHNT and CDR2 YENEEA.

The rearrangement uses TRBV11-2 and TRBJ2-5; TRBD2 is a possible D gene (6 bases). V shed 5 bases and J shed 2 bases, with 12 bases lying between them. The germline CDR1 and CDR2 sequences are SGHAT and FQNNGV. CDR3 length: 14 residues. CDR3 sequence (DNA): TGTGCCAGCAGCGGAACTAGCCTACAAGAGACCCAGTACTTC. Encoded protein: CASSGTSLQETQYF.

The chain recombines TRBV6-5 with TRBJ1-1; 7 bases fit TRBD1. Germline lookup yields CDR1 MNHEY and CDR2 SVGAGI. Germline trimming cut 5 bases from V and 4 bases from J; bases unmatched to any gene: 7. This CDR3 spans 14 amino acids. The CDR3 coding sequence is TGTGCCAGCAGTACATACAGGGGAGGCACTGAAGCTTTCTTT. It specifies CASSTYRGGTEAFF.

V usage is TRBV18 and J usage is TRBJ1-6; D remains ambiguous. Germline values: CDR1 KGHSH, CDR2 LQKENI. The CDR3 loop spans 13 amino acids. Deletions cut 2 bases from V and 10 bases from J, with 9 bases between. CDR3 bases: TGTGCCAGCTCACCATCAGTTAAATCACCCCTCCACTTT. Translation: CASSPSVKSPLHF.

The chain joins TRBV7-2 to TRBJ1-1; tentatively, D is TRBD1 (5 bases). Deletions cut 1 base from V and 7 bases from J, with 13 bases between. The CDR3 has 14 amino acids. Germline CDR1 reads SGHTA; CDR2 reads FQGNSA. The CDR3 sequence is CASSLEALGGEAFF. CDR3 DNA: TGTGCCAGCAGCTTAGAGGCTTTGGGGGGTGAAGCTTTCTTT.

This rearrangement joins TRBV10-1 to TRBJ2-7, with 7 bases matching TRBD1. CDR3 length: 15 amino acids. Trimming at V came to 0 bases and at J to 3 bases, leaving 5 bases not matched to a gene. Germline V gene lookup returns CDR1 WNHNN and CDR2 SYGVQD (reference sequence). This chain's CDR3 is CASSESIAGGYEQYF. CDR3 coding DNA: TGCGCCAGCAGTGAGTCGATTGCAGGGGGCTACGAGCAGTACTTC.